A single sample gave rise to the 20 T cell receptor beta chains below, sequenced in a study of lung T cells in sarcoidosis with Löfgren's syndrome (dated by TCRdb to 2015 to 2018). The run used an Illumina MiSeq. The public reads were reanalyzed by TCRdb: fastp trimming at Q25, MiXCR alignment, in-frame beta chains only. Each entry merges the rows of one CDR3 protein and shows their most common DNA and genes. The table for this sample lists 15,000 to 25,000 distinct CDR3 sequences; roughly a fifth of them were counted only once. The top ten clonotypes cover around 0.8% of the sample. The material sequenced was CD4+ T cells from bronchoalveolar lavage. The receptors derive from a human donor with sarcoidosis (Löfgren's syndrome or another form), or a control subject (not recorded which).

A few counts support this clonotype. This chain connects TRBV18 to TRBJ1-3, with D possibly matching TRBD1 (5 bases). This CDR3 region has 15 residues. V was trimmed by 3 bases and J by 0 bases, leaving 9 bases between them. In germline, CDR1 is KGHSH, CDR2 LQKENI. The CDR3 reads CASSPGTVSGNTIYF. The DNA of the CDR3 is TGTGCCAGCTCACCGGGGACGGTCTCTGGAAACACCATATATTTT.

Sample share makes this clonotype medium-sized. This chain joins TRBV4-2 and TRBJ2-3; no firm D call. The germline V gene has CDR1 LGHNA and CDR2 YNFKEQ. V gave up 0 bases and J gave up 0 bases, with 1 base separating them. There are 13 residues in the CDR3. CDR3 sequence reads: CASSQESTDTQYF. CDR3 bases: TGTGCCAGCAGCCAAGAGAGCACAGATACGCAGTATTTT.

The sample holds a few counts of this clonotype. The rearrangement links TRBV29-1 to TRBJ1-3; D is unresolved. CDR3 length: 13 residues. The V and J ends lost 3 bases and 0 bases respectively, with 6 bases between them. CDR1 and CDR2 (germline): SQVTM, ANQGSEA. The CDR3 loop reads CSVEGLSGNTIYF. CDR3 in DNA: TGCAGCGTTGAGGGTCTCTCTGGAAACACCATATATTTT.

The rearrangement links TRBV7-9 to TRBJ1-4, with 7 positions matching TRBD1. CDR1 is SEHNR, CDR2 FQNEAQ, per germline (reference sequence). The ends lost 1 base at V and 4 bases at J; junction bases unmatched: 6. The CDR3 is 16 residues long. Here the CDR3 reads CASSLEGTADNEKLFF. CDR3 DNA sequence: TGTGCCAGCAGCTTAGAGGGGACAGCTGATAATGAAAAACTGTTTTTT. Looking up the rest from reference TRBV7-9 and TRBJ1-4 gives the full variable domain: DTGVSQNPRHKITKRGQNVTFRCDPISEHNRLYWYRQTLGQGPEFLTYFQNEAQLEKSRLLSDRFSAERPKGSFSTLEIQRTEQGDSAMYLCASSLEGTADNEKLFFGSGTQLSVL.

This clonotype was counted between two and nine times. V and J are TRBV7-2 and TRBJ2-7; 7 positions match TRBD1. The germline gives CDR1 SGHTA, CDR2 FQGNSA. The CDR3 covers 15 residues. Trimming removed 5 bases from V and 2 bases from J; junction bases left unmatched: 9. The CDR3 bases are TGTGCCAGCAGCGAGACCGGGACAGCTACCTACGAGCAGTACTTC. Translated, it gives CASSETGTATYEQYF. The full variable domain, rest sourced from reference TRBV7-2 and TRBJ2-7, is GAGVSQSPSNKVTEKGKDVELRCDPISGHTALYWYRQSLGQGLEFLIYFQGNSAPDKSGLPSDRFSAERTGGSVSTLTIQRTQQEDSAVYLCASSETGTATYEQYFGPGTRLTVT.

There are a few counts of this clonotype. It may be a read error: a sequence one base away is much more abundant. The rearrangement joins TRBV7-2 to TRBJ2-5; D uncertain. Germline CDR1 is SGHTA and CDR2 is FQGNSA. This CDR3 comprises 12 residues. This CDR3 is CASSRSKESQYF. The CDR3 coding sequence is TGTGCCAGCAGCCGATCCAAAGAGTCCCAGTACTTC.

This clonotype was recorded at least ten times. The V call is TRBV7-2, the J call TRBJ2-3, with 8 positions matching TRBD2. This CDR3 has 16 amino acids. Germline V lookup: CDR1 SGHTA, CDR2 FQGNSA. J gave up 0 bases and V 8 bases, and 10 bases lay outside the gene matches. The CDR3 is CASSIRASGSTDTQYF. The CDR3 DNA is TGTGCCAGCTCAATAAGGGCTAGCGGGAGCACAGATACGCAGTATTTT. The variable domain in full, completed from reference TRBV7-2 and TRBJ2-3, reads GAGVSQSPSNKVTEKGKDVELRCDPISGHTALYWYRQSLGQGLEFLIYFQGNSAPDKSGLPSDRFSAERTGGSVSTLTIQRTQQEDSAVYLCASSIRASGSTDTQYFGPGTRLTVL.

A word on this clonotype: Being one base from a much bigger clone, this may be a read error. CDR3 loop: CASRDGKATDTQYF. The CDR3, as DNA: TGTGCCAGCAGGGACGGGAAAGCAACAGATACGCAGTATTTT. This chain links TRBV11-1 with TRBJ2-3; D may be TRBD2 (5 bases). This CDR3 is built from 14 residues. The germline gives CDR1 SGHAT, CDR2 FQDESV (reference sequence). Trimming left V 6 bases short and J 3 bases short, with 13 bases between.

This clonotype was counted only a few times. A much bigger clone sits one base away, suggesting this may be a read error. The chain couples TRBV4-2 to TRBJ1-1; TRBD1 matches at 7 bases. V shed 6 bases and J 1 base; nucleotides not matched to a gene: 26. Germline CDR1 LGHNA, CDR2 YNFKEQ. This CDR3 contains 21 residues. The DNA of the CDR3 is TGTGCCAGCAGTAGATGGGTGGGACAGTGGTTGTATCCGACTCCGAACACTGAAGCTTTCTTT. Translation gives CASSRWVGQWLYPTPNTEAFF.

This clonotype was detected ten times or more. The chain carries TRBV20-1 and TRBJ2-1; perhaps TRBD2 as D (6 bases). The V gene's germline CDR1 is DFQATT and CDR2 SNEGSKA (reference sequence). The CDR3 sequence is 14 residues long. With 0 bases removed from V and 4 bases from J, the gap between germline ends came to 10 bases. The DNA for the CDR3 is TGCAGTGCTAGAGACGGGAGTCGGTACAATGAGCAGTTCTTC. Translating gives CSARDGSRYNEQFF.

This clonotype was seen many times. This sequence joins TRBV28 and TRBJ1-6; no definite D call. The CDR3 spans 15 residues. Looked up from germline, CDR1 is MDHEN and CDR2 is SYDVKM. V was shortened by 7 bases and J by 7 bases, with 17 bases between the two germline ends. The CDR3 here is CASTGVGPRNSPLHF. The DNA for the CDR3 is TGTGCCAGCACCGGGGTAGGCCCCAGGAATTCACCCCTCCACTTT. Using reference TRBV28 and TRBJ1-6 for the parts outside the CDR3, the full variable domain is DVKVTQSSRYLVKRTGEKVFLECVQDMDHENMFWYRQDPGLGLRLIYFSYDVKMKEKGDIPEGYSVSREKKERFSLILESASTNQTSMYLCASTGVGPRNSPLHFGNGTRLTVT.

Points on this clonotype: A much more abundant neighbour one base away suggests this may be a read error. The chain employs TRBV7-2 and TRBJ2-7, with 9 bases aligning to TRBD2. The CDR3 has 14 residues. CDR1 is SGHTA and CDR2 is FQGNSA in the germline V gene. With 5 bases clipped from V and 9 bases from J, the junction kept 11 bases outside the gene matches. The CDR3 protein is CASSLYLAGNGQYF. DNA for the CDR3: TGTGCCAGCAGCCTGTATCTAGCGGGAAACGGGCAGTACTTC. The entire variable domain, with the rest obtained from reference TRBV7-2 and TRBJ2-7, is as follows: GAGVSQSPSNKVTEKGKDVELRCDPISGHTALYWYRQSLGQGLEFLIYFQGNSAPDKSGLPSDRFSAERTGGSVSTLTIQRTQQEDSAVYLCASSLYLAGNGQYFGPGTRLTVT.

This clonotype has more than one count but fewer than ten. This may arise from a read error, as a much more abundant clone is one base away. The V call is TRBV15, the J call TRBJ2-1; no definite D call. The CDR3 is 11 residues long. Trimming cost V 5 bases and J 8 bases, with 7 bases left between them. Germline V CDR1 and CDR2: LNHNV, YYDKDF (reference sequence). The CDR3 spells CATSLRDEQFF. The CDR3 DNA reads TGTGCCACCAGCCTCCGGGATGAGCAGTTCTTC.

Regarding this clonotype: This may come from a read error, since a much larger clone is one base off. The CDR3 spells CSARGRQKIMNTEAFF. CDR3 coding DNA: TGCAGTGCTAGAGGCAGACAGAAGATTATGAACACTGAAGCTTTCTTT. The chain is built from TRBV20-1 and TRBJ1-1; D perhaps matches TRBD1 (5 bases). The germline V gene has CDR1 DFQATT and CDR2 SNEGSKA (reference sequence). The V end was cut by 1 base, the J end by 0 bases, with 15 bases between. The CDR3 length is 16 residues.

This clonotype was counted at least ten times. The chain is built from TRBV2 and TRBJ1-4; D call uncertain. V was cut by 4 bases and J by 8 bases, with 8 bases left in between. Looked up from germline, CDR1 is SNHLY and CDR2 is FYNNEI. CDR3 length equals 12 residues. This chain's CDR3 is CASSVVIEKLFF. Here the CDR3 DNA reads TGTGCCAGCAGTGTAGTAATCGAAAAACTGTTTTTT.

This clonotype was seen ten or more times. CDR3 nucleotide sequence: TGTGCCAGCAGCTCGAGACTAGCCTTCCAAGAGACCCAGTACTTC. Its translation is CASSSRLAFQETQYF. This chain uses TRBV7-4 with TRBJ2-5; 7 nucleotides agree with TRBD2. The junction had 6 bases not matched to a gene; V was cut back by 4 bases and J by 1 base. From germline, CDR1 is SGHVT and CDR2 SQSDAQ. This CDR3 has 15 residues.

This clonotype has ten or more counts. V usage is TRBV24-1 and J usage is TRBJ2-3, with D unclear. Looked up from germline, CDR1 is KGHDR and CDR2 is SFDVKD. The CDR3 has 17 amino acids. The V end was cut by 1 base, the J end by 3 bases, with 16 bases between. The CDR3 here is CATSDFPQASSTDTQYF. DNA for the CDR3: TGTGCCACCAGTGATTTCCCGCAGGCCAGTTCAACAGATACGCAGTATTTT.

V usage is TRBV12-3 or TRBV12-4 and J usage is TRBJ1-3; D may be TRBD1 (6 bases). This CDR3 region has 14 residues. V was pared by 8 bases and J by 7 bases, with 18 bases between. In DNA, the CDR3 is TGTGCCAGCGTGACAGGCAATCAGGGGAACACCATATATTTT. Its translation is CASVTGNQGNTIYF.

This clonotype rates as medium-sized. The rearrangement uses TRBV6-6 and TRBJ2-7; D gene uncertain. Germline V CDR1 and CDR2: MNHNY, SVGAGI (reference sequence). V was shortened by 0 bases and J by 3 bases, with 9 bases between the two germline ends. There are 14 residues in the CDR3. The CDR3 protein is CASSYSNGFYEQYF. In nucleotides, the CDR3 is TGTGCCAGCAGTTACTCGAACGGGTTCTACGAGCAGTACTTC.

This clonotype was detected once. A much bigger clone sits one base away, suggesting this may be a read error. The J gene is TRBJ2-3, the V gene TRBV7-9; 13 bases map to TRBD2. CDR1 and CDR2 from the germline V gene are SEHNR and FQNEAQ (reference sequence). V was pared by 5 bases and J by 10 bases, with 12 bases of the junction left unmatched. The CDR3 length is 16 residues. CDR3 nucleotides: TGTGCCAGCAGCGCGAGGACTAGCGGGAGTGAAAATGCGCAGTATTTT. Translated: CASSARTSGSENAQYF.